This T cell receptor beta chain was profiled in a study of cytomegalovirus exposure and HLA in healthy donors. The study's findings and limits: Cytomegalovirus status was reportedly diagnosed by the classifier with high specificity and sensitivity. Some public TCRs appeared in many individuals, while most sequences were rare. Approximately 160 TCR beta chains were listed as cytomegalovirus-associated.

The donors were part of the validation cohort of 120 subjects. That cohort was separate from the first cohort, which comprised 670 or so subjects. The CDR3 is made up of 13 amino acids. Looked up from germline, CDR1 is SGHNT and CDR2 is YYREEE (reference sequence). Trimming removed 4 bases from V and 3 bases from J; junction bases left unmatched: 3. As for this clone: Its antigen is currently unknown.

Measured with immunoSEQ multiplex PCR; TCRdb has only the in-frame clones, and not every one. The data show 170,000 or so clones, about 80% seen once. Sequencing input: PBMCs. This sequence joins TRBV5-4 and TRBJ1-2, with 7 nucleotides matching TRBD1. The receptor was derived from a woman between 18 and 30 years old in good health and CMV-seropositive. The CDR3 loop reads CASSLDRDYGYTF. In DNA, the CDR3 is TGTGCCAGCAGCCTTGACAGGGACTATGGCTACACCTTC.